Listed below are T cell receptor beta chains from one sample, sequenced in a study of blood T cell repertoires in COVID-19. Only in-frame clones appear in the TCRdb table, and some are missing; sequencing was by immunoSEQ multiplex PCR. The data contain around 200,000 clones, 80% to 90% of them seen just once; the ten biggest clones take up over 3%. Sample: PBMCs or T cells enriched from blood (not recorded which). Every receptor here comes from a woman aged 40 to 50 with acute COVID-19. Both conserved end residues are part of each CDR3. A D gene is named only where the DNA matches it firmly. Size tells how often a clone was seen (once, few, many) or the class of an expanded clone, and some rows leave it out.

D gene	J gene	clone size	V gene	CDR3 DNA	CDR3 protein
-	TRBJ1-1	-	TRBV5-4	TGTGCCAGCAGCACGCGGAGCAGGGCGGACACTGAAGCTTTCTTT	CASSTRSRADTEAFF
TRBD1	TRBJ1-2	once	TRBV5-5	TGTGCCAGCAGTTTAGGACAGGGAACGTGGGGCTACACCTTC	CASSLGQGTWGYTF
-	TRBJ1-2	-	TRBV5-5	TGTGCCAGCAGCTTGTTGTACGGGGAGAACTATGGCTACACCTTC	CASSLLYGENYGYTF
TRBD1	TRBJ1-2	-	TRBV18	TGTGCCAGCTCACCAGAGGCGACAGGGAGTCGGGGCTACACCTTC	CASSPEATGSRGYTF
-	TRBJ2-3	-	TRBV3-1/TRBV3-2	TGTGCCAGCAGCCAACAGGCTGTACTTAAGTATTTT	CASSQQAVLKYF
TRBD2	TRBJ2-1	-	TRBV7-2	TGTGCCAGCAGCTTAGCCCTAGCGGGGGGGAATGAGCAGTTCTTC	CASSLALAGGNEQFF
-	TRBJ1-1	-	TRBV18	TGTGCCAGCTCACCACCGGGACACCCTACGAACACTGAAGCTTTCTTT	CASSPPGHPTNTEAFF
-	TRBJ1-2	-	TRBV15	TGTGCCACCAGCAGAGATCGGAGCCCCGGGGTCTATGGCTACACCTTC	CATSRDRSPGVYGYTF
-	TRBJ2-4	-	TRBV11-2	TGTGCCAGCAGCTTAAACCGGCTGGAGGCCAAAAACATTCAGTACTTC	CASSLNRLEAKNIQYF
-	TRBJ2-3	-	TRBV19	TGTGCCAGTAGTGCCTCGGGAGTTACAGATACGCAGTATTTT	CASSASGVTDTQYF
TRBD1	TRBJ1-2	-	TRBV5-1	TGCGCCAGCACCTCGGTCCGGGACAGCCCTAACTATGGCTACACCTTC	CASTSVRDSPNYGYTF
-	TRBJ2-1	-	TRBV7-9	TGTGCCAGCAGCAGCGCCGGGACACAATACAATGAGCAGTTCTTC	CASSSAGTQYNEQFF
-	TRBJ1-5	-	TRBV6-5	TGTGCCAGCAGTTACTCGCTTGTGAGCCCCCAGCATTTT	CASSYSLVSPQHF
-	TRBJ1-3	-	TRBV5-1	TGCGCCAGCAGCTCTGGACAGACTACCTCTGGAAACACCATATATTTT	CASSSGQTTSGNTIYF
TRBD1	TRBJ1-1	-	TRBV5-8	TGTGCCAGCAGCCCTTGGACAGGGGGCTTGACTGAAGCTTTCTTT	CASSPWTGGLTEAFF
TRBD1	TRBJ1-1	-	TRBV19	TGTGCCAGTTCCCAGGACAGGGCGAACACTGAAGCTTTCTTT	CASSQDRANTEAFF
-	TRBJ1-1	-	TRBV9	TGTGCCAGCAGCGTGCGGCCGCAGACTGAAGCTTTCTTT	CASSVRPQTEAFF
-	TRBJ1-1	-	TRBV19	TGTGCCAGTACCCTGGGGGGCACTGAAGCTTTCTTT	CASTLGGTEAFF
-	TRBJ1-1	-	TRBV7-2	TGTGCCAGCAGCTTAGCTATAAACACTGAAGCTTTCTTT	CASSLAINTEAFF
-	TRBJ2-3	-	TRBV29-1	TGCAGCGTTGATTATATAGGGGTGGGTGATACGCAGTATTTT	CSVDYIGVGDTQYF
-	TRBJ1-2	-	TRBV7-3	TGTGCCAGCAGCCTAACCGGGGGGGGCCGGTATGGCTACACCTTC	CASSLTGGGRYGYTF
-	TRBJ1-3	-	TRBV7-9	TGTGCCAGCAGTTCACCAGGGATAGGGACTGGAAACACCATATATTTT	CASSSPGIGTGNTIYF
-	TRBJ2-1	once	TRBV6-5	TGTGCCAGCAGTTACTCGGGGGGAACGGACAATGAGCAGTTCTTC	CASSYSGGTDNEQFF
-	TRBJ2-3	-	TRBV7-8	TGTGCCAGCAGCTTATCAGTTTTGGGCACAGATACGCAGTATTTT	CASSLSVLGTDTQYF
-	TRBJ2-1	-	TRBV11-2	TGTGCCAGCAGCTTGAACTATATTGACAATGAGCAGTTCTTC	CASSLNYIDNEQFF
-	TRBJ1-4	-	TRBV7-2	TGTGCCAGCCGCGTAAGGGGGACGGGCGAAAAACTGTTTTTT	CASRVRGTGEKLFF
-	TRBJ1-1	-	TRBV23-1	TGCGCCAGCAGTCGTCCTAGGGGTCCCATGAACACTGAAGCTTTCTTT	CASSRPRGPMNTEAFF
-	TRBJ2-5	-	TRBV2	TGTGCCAGCAGTGACAGGGATCAAGAGACCCAGTACTTC	CASSDRDQETQYF
-	TRBJ1-2	-	TRBV6-5	TGTGCCAGCTACGGTACAGCTAACTATGGCTACACCTTC	CASYGTANYGYTF
-	TRBJ1-1	once	TRBV10-3	TGTGCCATCAGTGATGGCGGGAAAGGGACCACTGAAGCTTTCTTT	CAISDGGKGTTEAFF
-	TRBJ1-1	-	TRBV4-1	TGCGCCAGCAGCCAAGATGTAGCTGGAGTCACTGAAGCTTTCTTT	CASSQDVAGVTEAFF
TRBD1	TRBJ2-7	-	TRBV9	TGTGCCAGCAGCGCGTCTTTCTCGGGACAGGGGGGGTACGAGCAGTACTTC	CASSASFSGQGGYEQYF
TRBD1	TRBJ2-3	-	TRBV7-8	TGTGCCAGCAGCACGGGACAGAGGTTCACAGATACGCAGTATTTT	CASSTGQRFTDTQYF
-	TRBJ1-1	-	TRBV28	TGTGCCAGCATCTTAACGGGACAAGGAGCTTTCTTT	CASILTGQGAFF
-	TRBJ1-2	-	TRBV5-4	TGTGCCAGCAGCGCAGGACAAGTCTATGGCTACACCTTC	CASSAGQVYGYTF
-	TRBJ1-2	-	TRBV11-2	TGTGCCAGCAGCTTACGACAGTCCCTCCAAAAGGACTATGGCTACACCTTC	CASSLRQSLQKDYGYTF